This TCR beta chain is drawn from a study of neurological immune-mediated disorders. Study observations and caveats: It was the repertoires of 18 of 34 multiple sclerosis patients that phylogenetic grouping placed in one related-CDR3 cluster, which is a possible signature. Private repertoires in all groups were suggested by the absence of shared CDR3 amino acid sequences among expanded clones across subjects.

This clonotype came up many times. Its antigen is unidentified. Where libraries were unsorted, they were derived from 2 million PBMCs stored at -80 degrees C. TCRdb reprocessed the 5' RACE reads with MiXCR, giving one entry per CDR3 protein. This sample yields approximately 70,000 distinct CDR3 sequences, of which approximately 5% are seen a single time; 2.2% belongs to the top ten. CDR3 size: 16 residues. Trimming took 1 base from V and 1 from J, leaving 14 bases between them. In germline, CDR1 is DFQATT, CDR2 SNEGSKA (reference sequence). The chain recombines TRBV20-1 with TRBJ1-5, with D tentatively TRBD1 (5 bases). The sequenced sample consisted of PBMCs. The sequence was collected from a woman aged 70 to 79 with multiple sclerosis. CDR3 region: CSARVSGTDSNQPQHF. CDR3 DNA sequence: TGCAGTGCTAGAGTGTCCGGGACTGACAGCAATCAGCCCCAGCATTTT.